The 10 T cell receptor beta chains given below trace back to one sample, sequenced in a study of neurological immune-mediated disorders. MiXCR was run by TCRdb on the 5' RACE reads, yielding one entry per CDR3 protein. Here the sample spans under 70,000 distinct CDR3 sequences, roughly 3.5% being singletons. Sequencing input: PBMCs. Receptors originate from a woman under 40 with multiple sclerosis.

This clonotype was counted ten times or more. The J gene is TRBJ2-1, the V gene TRBV5-1; D unresolved. The CDR3 length is 15 residues. The germline V gene encodes CDR1 SGHRS and CDR2 YFSETQ. Trimming removed 0 bases from V and 6 bases from J, with 13 bases in between. The CDR3 DNA sequence: TGCGCCAGCAGCTTGGCCTTGGGCCACCTCAATGAGCAGTTCTTC. This translates into CASSLALGHLNEQFF.

The chain recombines TRBV20-1 with TRBJ1-1, with a possible D match to TRBD1 (5 bases). The CDR3 contains 14 residues. CDR1 and CDR2 (germline): DFQATT, SNEGSKA (reference sequence). V shed 2 bases and J shed 5 bases, with 15 bases lying between them. CDR3 protein: CSARIDRYGTEAFF. The CDR3 DNA reads as TGCAGTGCTAGAATAGACAGATACGGGACTGAAGCTTTCTTT.

Only a few counts were recorded for this clonotype. J is TRBJ1-2 and V is TRBV20-1; the D gene is possibly TRBD1 (5 bases). Per germline, CDR1 DFQATT and CDR2 SNEGSKA (reference sequence). V gave up 7 bases and J gave up 4 bases, with 19 bases separating them. This CDR3 region has 14 residues. The CDR3 loop is CSGTSGKGLYGYTF. CDR3 DNA sequence: TGCAGTGGTACTTCTGGAAAGGGGCTCTATGGCTACACCTTC.

This clonotype has at least ten counts. The chain employs TRBV28 and TRBJ1-2; TRBD1 agrees at 12 bases. Germline CDR1 MDHEN, CDR2 SYDVKM. The length of the CDR3 is 18 residues. Trimming at V came to 3 bases and at J to 1 base, leaving 9 bases not matched to a gene. CDR3 DNA: TGTGCCAGCAGTTTTCCGGGACAGGGGGCGATGGGTAACTATGGCTACACCTTC. It codes for CASSFPGQGAMGNYGYTF.

There are a few counts of this clonotype. Being one base from a much bigger clone, this may be a read error. The J gene is TRBJ2-3, the V gene TRBV9; D unclear. Looked up from germline, CDR1 is SGDLS and CDR2 is YYNGEE. V was cut by 2 bases and J by 5 bases, with 9 bases left in between. CDR3 size: 13 residues. CDR3 sequence (DNA): TGTGCCAGCAGCGTGATGGGCGTAGATACGCAGTATTTT. Translated, it gives CASSVMGVDTQYF.

This clonotype appeared many times. The CDR3 region is CASSFLGRERSYEQYF. The CDR3, as DNA: TGCGCCAGCAGCTTCCTTGGGCGGGAGAGGTCCTACGAGCAGTACTTC. The J gene is TRBJ2-7, the V gene TRBV5-1; 7 bases agree with TRBD2. The CDR3 sequence is 16 residues long. CDR1 SGHRS and CDR2 YFSETQ come from the germline V gene. V lost 2 bases and J lost 1; bases outside the gene matches: 9. The variable domain in full, with the rest retrieved from reference TRBV5-1 and TRBJ2-7, is KAGVTQTPRYLIKTRGQQVTLSCSPISGHRSVSWYQQTPGQGLQFLFEYFSETQRNKGNFPGRFSGRQFSNSRSEMNVSTLELGDSALYLCASSFLGRERSYEQYFGPGTRLTVT.

This clonotype was seen many times. The CDR3 loop reads CASSSNPVDQPQHF. CDR3 bases: TGTGCCAGCAGCAGCAACCCCGTGGATCAGCCCCAGCATTTT. This chain joins TRBV7-2 and TRBJ1-5; D unresolved. Germline assignment: CDR1 SGHTA and CDR2 FQGNSA. The V end was cut by 5 bases, the J end by 5 bases, with 13 bases between. This CDR3 has 14 residues. The whole variable domain, filled in from reference TRBV7-2 and TRBJ1-5, reads GAGVSQSPSNKVTEKGKDVELRCDPISGHTALYWYRQSLGQGLEFLIYFQGNSAPDKSGLPSDRFSAERTGGSVSTLTIQRTQQEDSAVYLCASSSNPVDQPQHFGDGTRLSIL.

This clonotype occurred many times. The chain recombines TRBV7-9 with TRBJ2-5, with D possibly TRBD1 on 5 matching bases. Germline CDR1 SEHNR, CDR2 FQNEAQ (reference sequence). CDR3 length equals 15 residues. Trimming shortened V by 0 bases and J by 5 bases, and 13 bases separated the two germline ends. The DNA for the CDR3 is TGTGCCAGCAGCTTAGCGTCTGGGGCTATGGAGACCCAGTACTTC. Its protein is CASSLASGAMETQYF.

This clonotype was recorded a few times. This may stem from a read error, because a much larger clone lies one nucleotide away. The chain uses TRBV3-1 and TRBJ2-1, with a tentative D call TRBD2 (6 bases). The CDR3 has 14 amino acids. Trimming cost V 1 base and J 11 bases, with 15 bases left between them. Germline V gene lookup returns CDR1 LGHDT and CDR2 YNNKEL (reference sequence). In nucleotides, the CDR3 is TGTGCCAGCAGCCAAGTGAAAAAGGGGACTCAGCAGTTCTTC. This encodes CASSQVKKGTQQFF.

This clonotype was counted ten times or more. This rearrangement joins TRBV20-1 to TRBJ1-5, with TRBD1 identical over 12 bases. The V segment lost 5 bases and the J segment 7 bases; nucleotides outside the gene matches: 9. Germline CDR1 reads DFQATT; CDR2 reads SNEGSKA (reference sequence). The CDR3 has 15 amino acids. CDR3: CSAPDTGTGGQPQHF. The DNA for the CDR3 is TGCAGTGCTCCCGATACCGGGACAGGGGGCCAGCCCCAGCATTTT.